The 30 T cell receptor beta chains presented below share a single source sample, sequenced in a study of immune evolution from preneoplasia to lung adenocarcinoma. TCRdb's table, derived via immunoSEQ multiplex PCR, lists solely in-frame clones and lacks some. This table has about 11,000 clones, more than 70% appearing once. The specimen sequenced was FFPE normal lung tissue adjacent to the tumor. These receptors were taken from a person aged 60 to 70 with lung adenocarcinoma. Some clones in this sample may be carry-over from other donors' samples.

CDR3 bases: TGTGCCAGCAGCCCAATCTACGTGCGGGAGGGAGGATACGAGCAGTACTTC. Protein sequence: CASSPIYVREGGYEQYF. The chain links TRBV5-6 to TRBJ2-7; 9 nucleotides align to TRBD2. CDR3 size: 17 residues. In germline, CDR1 is SGHDT, CDR2 YYEEEE. After removal of 4 bases from V and 4 bases from J, the junction contained 15 bases not matched to a gene.

Comment on this clone: The same CDR3 also results from other DNA sequences found in this sample. CDR3 sequence reads: CASSPNEKLFF. The CDR3 coding sequence is TGTGCCAGCTCACCTAATGAAAAACTGTTTTTT. This sequence joins TRBV18 and TRBJ1-4; no reliable D call. V lost 3 bases to trimming and J lost 4 bases, with 0 bases between them. Per the germline V gene, CDR1 is KGHSH and CDR2 is LQKENI. The CDR3 totals 11 residues.

The chain links TRBV6-6 to TRBJ2-7; D possibly corresponds to TRBD1 (5 bases). V was pared by 2 bases and J by 2 bases, with 10 bases between. The CDR3 is made up of 14 amino acids. CDR1 is MNHNY and CDR2 is SVGAGI in the germline V gene (reference sequence). CDR3 coding DNA: TGTGCCAGCAGTTACGCCAGGGTAGCCTACGAGCAGTACTTC. Its protein is CASSYARVAYEQYF.

The chain uses TRBV7-2 and TRBJ1-1, with TRBD1 identical over 10 bases. Germline trimming cut 8 bases from V and 3 bases from J; bases unmatched to any gene: 9. This CDR3 is 15 amino acids long. Germline assignment: CDR1 SGHTA and CDR2 FQGNSA. The CDR3 DNA follows: TGTGCCAGCGGGAAAGGTGGGACAGGGGACACTGAAGCTTTCTTT. As protein: CASGKGGTGDTEAFF.

This clone has a single count. This chain joins TRBV5-4 and TRBJ1-1, with TRBD1 matching 8 bases. V was clipped by 5 bases and J by 4 bases; unmatched bases: 7. This CDR3 is 14 amino acids long. Germline assignment: CDR1 SGHNT and CDR2 YYREEE (reference sequence). CDR3 residues: CASSPTGDGTEAFF. The CDR3 DNA is TGTGCCAGCAGTCCGACAGGGGATGGCACTGAAGCTTTCTTT.

This clone was seen once. J is TRBJ2-3 and V is TRBV14; D not resolved. The CDR3 covers 14 residues. V lost 0 bases, J lost 5 bases, and 9 bases lay in between. Germline V gene sequence: CDR1 SGHDN, CDR2 FVKESK. CDR3 loop: CASSQDYSRDTQYF. DNA for the CDR3: TGTGCCAGCAGCCAAGATTACTCGCGAGATACGCAGTATTTT.

The V and J genes are TRBV30 and TRBJ2-5, with D hard to call. The CDR3 length is 13 residues. Trimming pared 0 bases from V and 5 bases from J, leaving 10 bases between. The germline V gene encodes CDR1 GTSNPN and CDR2 SVGIG (reference sequence). CDR3 coding DNA: TGTGCCTGGAGTGTGGGCAGGCTCGAGACCCAGTACTTC. Translating it yields CAWSVGRLETQYF.

The chain has TRBV6-5 and TRBJ2-7; TRBD2 is a possible D gene (6 bases). Germline V CDR1 and CDR2: MNHEY, SVGAGI. This CDR3 has 15 residues. The V end lost 5 bases, the J end lost 4 bases, and 18 bases lay between the germline ends. The CDR3 coding sequence is TGTGCCAGCAGTCCTAGAGGGAGGCTAACTTACGAGCAGTACTTC. Encoded protein: CASSPRGRLTYEQYF.

The chain carries TRBV5-6 and TRBJ1-5; no clear D gene. The CDR3 length is 14 residues. V dropped 1 base and J dropped 6 bases, with 11 bases sitting between them. The germline gives CDR1 SGHDT, CDR2 YYEEEE. The CDR3 nucleotides read TGTGCCAGCAGCTTGTGGGATAGCGGTCAGCCCCAGCATTTT. This sequence encodes CASSLWDSGQPQHF.

V gene TRBV5-1 combines with J gene TRBJ2-2; 9 bases fit TRBD2. V lost 2 bases, J lost 4 bases, and 9 bases stayed unmatched. This CDR3 has 17 residues. Germline CDR1 SGHRS, CDR2 YFSETQ. In DNA, the CDR3 is TGCGCCAGCAGCTTTGTTAGCGGGAGTCATGGCACCGGGGAGCTGTTTTTT. As protein: CASSFVSGSHGTGELFF.

The rearrangement links TRBV6-1 to TRBJ1-4; D not resolved. This CDR3 spans 12 amino acids. V was cut by 11 bases and J by 6 bases, with 13 bases left in between. Germline CDR1 MNHNS, CDR2 SASEGT. CDR3 nucleotides: TGTGCCGTCGGGAGGGTCTATGAAAAACTGTTTTTT. It encodes CAVGRVYEKLFF.

This rearrangement joins TRBV7-3 to TRBJ2-4; TRBD1 aligns across 9 bases. The CDR3 is 13 residues long. V lost 5 bases and J lost 8; bases outside the gene matches: 4. Germline CDR1 reads SGHTA; CDR2 reads FQGTGA. The CDR3 region has the DNA TGTGCCAGCAGCCCGGGACAGGGTGACATTCAGTACTTC. This translates into CASSPGQGDIQYF.

This clone was observed a handful of times. V and J are TRBV7-2 and TRBJ2-5; no clear D gene. Per germline, CDR1 SGHTA and CDR2 FQGNSA. The ends were cut back, 3 bases at V and 4 bases at J, with 9 bases in the middle. The CDR3 is 13 residues long. CDR3 coding DNA: TGTGCCAGCAGCTTTCAGAGCTTAGAGACCCAGTACTTC. Its protein is CASSFQSLETQYF. The full variable domain, completed using reference TRBV7-2 and TRBJ2-5, is GAGVSQSPSNKVTEKGKDVELRCDPISGHTALYWYRQSLGQGLEFLIYFQGNSAPDKSGLPSDRFSAERTGGSVSTLTIQRTQQEDSAVYLCASSFQSLETQYFGPGTRLLVL.

For the CDR3, the DNA is TGCGCCAGCAGCCCTCTTCAGGGGGCCTACGAGCAGTACTTC. Its protein product is CASSPLQGAYEQYF. The chain couples TRBV5-1 to TRBJ2-7, with 7 positions matching TRBD1. Germline V CDR1 and CDR2: SGHRS, YFSETQ. This CDR3 has 14 residues. Trimming at V came to 4 bases and at J to 2 bases, leaving 6 bases not matched to a gene.

The chain employs TRBV28 and TRBJ1-5; unclear D gene. CDR1 MDHEN and CDR2 SYDVKM come from the germline V gene. CDR3 length: 15 residues. Trimming left V 2 bases short and J 7 bases short, with 15 bases between. DNA of the CDR3: TGTGCCAGCAGTTTAAGACCGACGTCTATGCAGCCCCAGCATTTT. Protein product: CASSLRPTSMQPQHF.

The chain carries TRBV28 and TRBJ1-5; no clear D. Germline-derived CDR1 and CDR2 are MDHEN and SYDVKM. The germline V and J ends were trimmed by 7 bases and 3 bases, with 7 bases remaining between them. This CDR3 spans 12 amino acids. For the CDR3, the DNA is TGTGCCAGCAACTCGGTCAATCAGCCCCAGCATTTT. This sequence encodes CASNSVNQPQHF.

The gene calls are TRBV19 and TRBJ1-1; possibly TRBD1 for D (5 bases). Germline V gene lookup returns CDR1 LNHDA and CDR2 SQIVND (reference sequence). This CDR3 has 16 amino acids. V lost 5 bases to trimming and J lost 3 bases, with 19 bases between them. CDR3 DNA: TGTGCCAGTAGTCCGTTTGGGACGGGCGGGGACACTGAAGCTTTCTTT. Translation gives CASSPFGTGGDTEAFF.

CDR3: CASSQASYEQYF. DNA for the CDR3: TGTGCCAGCAGCCAAGCAAGCTACGAGCAGTACTTC. J is TRBJ2-7 and V is TRBV14, with no clear D. Per germline, CDR1 SGHDN and CDR2 FVKESK. The ends were cut back, 1 base at V and 3 bases at J, with 4 bases in the middle. The CDR3 consists of 12 residues.

CDR3 sequence: CASSILENTGELFF. The CDR3, as DNA: TGTGCCAGTAGTATACTAGAGAACACCGGGGAGCTGTTTTTT. The chain links TRBV19 to TRBJ2-2; D remains ambiguous. V lost 2 bases to trimming and J lost 1 base, with 5 bases between them. Germline lookup yields CDR1 LNHDA and CDR2 SQIVND (reference sequence). CDR3 length: 14 amino acids.

Concerning this clone itself: The sample holds other DNA sequences that translate to the same CDR3. The chain uses TRBV18 and TRBJ2-2; D possibly matches TRBD1 or TRBD2 (5 bases each). The CDR3 totals 14 residues. Germline values: CDR1 KGHSH, CDR2 LQKENI. Trimming cost V 8 bases and J 8 bases, with 18 bases left between them. The CDR3 here is CASPRARESGELFF. The CDR3 region has the DNA TGTGCCAGCCCCCGTGCCAGGGAGAGTGGGGAGCTGTTTTTT.

Only a few counts were recorded for this clone. The chain has TRBV10-1 and TRBJ2-2; the match to TRBD2 covers 16 bases. The CDR3 runs 17 residues. From germline, CDR1 is WNHNN and CDR2 SYGVQD (reference sequence). J lost 3 bases, V lost 6 bases, and 4 bases had no gene match. The DNA of the CDR3 is TGCGCCAGCAGCGGGACTAGCGGGAGGGCCTACACCGGGGAGCTGTTTTTT. Residues: CASSGTSGRAYTGELFF.

This rearrangement joins TRBV11-3 to TRBJ2-1; D remains unclear. This CDR3 has 13 residues. Trimming cost V 5 bases and J 3 bases, with 8 bases left between them. Germline CDR1 and CDR2: SGHNT and YENEEA. The CDR3 loop is CASSRASYNEQFF. The CDR3 DNA reads as TGTGCCAGCAGCAGGGCTAGCTACAATGAGCAGTTCTTC.

This clone was counted a few times. The chain has TRBV20-1 and TRBJ1-1, with D hard to call. The germline V and J ends were trimmed by 3 bases and 9 bases, with 11 bases remaining between them. Germline lookup yields CDR1 DFQATT and CDR2 SNEGSKA (reference sequence). The CDR3 is 11 residues long. CDR3 loop: CSARLGIKAFF. The CDR3 region has the DNA TGCAGTGCTAGGCTGGGGATTAAAGCTTTCTTT.

This chain uses TRBV9 with TRBJ2-2; the match to TRBD2 covers 7 bases. The CDR3 is 16 amino acids. Looked up from germline, CDR1 is SGDLS and CDR2 is YYNGEE. V gave up 4 bases and J gave up 1 base; unmatched junction bases: 7. The CDR3 sequence is CASSPPGGVNTGELFF. CDR3 bases: TGTGCCAGCAGCCCCCCTGGGGGGGTGAACACCGGGGAGCTGTTTTTT.

The J gene is TRBJ2-7, the V gene TRBV5-6, with D perhaps matching TRBD1 or TRBD2 (6 bases each). Deletions cut 1 base from V and 0 bases from J, with 11 bases between. This CDR3 has 15 residues. The germline V gene encodes CDR1 SGHDT and CDR2 YYEEEE. The CDR3 sequence: CASSLWGDNSYEQYF. CDR3 sequence (DNA): TGTGCCAGCAGCTTGTGGGGGGACAACTCCTACGAGCAGTACTTC.

This chain joins TRBV5-6 and TRBJ1-4, with 9 bases that match TRBD1. The CDR3 has 15 residues. The trim removed 4 bases at V and 8 bases at J, leaving 9 bases unmatched. Germline V gene sequence: CDR1 SGHDT, CDR2 YYEEEE. CDR3 residues: CASSALTGGREKLFF. CDR3 sequence (DNA): TGTGCCAGCAGCGCACTAACAGGGGGCAGGGAAAAACTGTTTTTT. Full variable domain (rest looked up from reference TRBV5-6 and TRBJ1-4): DAGVTQSPTHLIKTRGQQVTLRCSPKSGHDTVSWYQQALGQGPQFIFQYYEEEERQRGNFPDRFSGHQFPNYSSELNVNALLLGDSALYLCASSALTGGREKLFFGSGTQLSVL.

The CDR3 region is CSVVRSANQPQHF. The CDR3 DNA is TGCAGCGTTGTTCGCAGCGCCAATCAGCCCCAGCATTTT. This chain links TRBV29-1 with TRBJ1-5; D unresolved. Trimming took off 4 bases at V and 3 bases at J, with 10 bases between the two ends. CDR1 SQVTM and CDR2 ANQGSEA come from the germline V gene. The CDR3 sequence is 13 residues long.

J is TRBJ1-2 and V is TRBV4-1; D gene uncertain. V dropped 1 base and J dropped 4 bases, with 16 bases sitting between them. Germline CDR1 is MGHRA and CDR2 is YSYEKL. The CDR3 contains 16 residues. The CDR3 spells CASSQGPSLETYGYTF. For the CDR3, the DNA is TGCGCCAGCAGCCAAGGGCCCTCCCTTGAAACCTATGGCTACACCTTC.

This chain connects TRBV6-1 to TRBJ2-2; tentatively, D is TRBD2 (6 bases). The CDR3 consists of 14 residues. Trimming took off 0 bases at V and 8 bases at J, with 10 bases between the two ends. Looked up from germline, CDR1 is MNHNS and CDR2 is SASEGT. In DNA, the CDR3 is TGTGCCAGCAGTGAAGCCCCTGGGAGGGGGGAGCTGTTTTTT. Amino acid sequence: CASSEAPGRGELFF.

V and J are TRBV7-9 and TRBJ1-1, with D unresolved. Trimming removed 7 bases at V and 5 bases at J, with 20 bases between. This CDR3 has 15 residues. Germline V gene sequence: CDR1 SEHNR, CDR2 FQNEAQ (reference sequence). CDR3 sequence reads: CASIIWVSRRTEAFF. CDR3 in DNA: TGTGCCAGCATCATCTGGGTCTCAAGGCGGACTGAAGCTTTCTTT.